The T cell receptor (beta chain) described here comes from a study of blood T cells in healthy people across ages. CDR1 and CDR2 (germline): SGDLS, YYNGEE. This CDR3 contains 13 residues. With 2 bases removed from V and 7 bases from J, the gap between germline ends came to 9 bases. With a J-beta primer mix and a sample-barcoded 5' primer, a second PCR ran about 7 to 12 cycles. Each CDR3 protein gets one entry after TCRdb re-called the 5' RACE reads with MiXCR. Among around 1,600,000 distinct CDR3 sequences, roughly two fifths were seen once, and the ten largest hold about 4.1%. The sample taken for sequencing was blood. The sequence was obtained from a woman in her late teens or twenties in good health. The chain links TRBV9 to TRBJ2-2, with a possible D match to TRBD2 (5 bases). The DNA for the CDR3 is TGTGCCAGCAGCGTCTTCGGGAACGGGGAGCTGTTTTTT. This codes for CASSVFGNGELFF.